The T cell receptor (beta chain) under discussion was sequenced for a study of graft-versus-host responses after intestinal transplantation (dated by TCRdb to about 2021). About the study as a whole: Multivisceral, liver-intestinal, or isolated intestinal transplants were received by the recipients. All recipients received anti-thymocyte globulin induction followed by maintenance tacrolimus and steroids for three to four years. Bulk TCR-beta CDR3 sequencing was used to track graft-versus-host and host-versus-graft alloreactive T cell clones in the graft, circulation and bone marrow after intestinal transplantation. To identify alloreactive clones, pre-transplant mixed lymphocyte reaction products were sequenced and then compared with unstimulated pre-transplant donor and recipient T cells. Of the 20 to 30 intestinal transplant recipients enrolled in the cohort, one of whom was a retransplant, a few patients without pretransplant specimens were excluded. Donor T cell macrochimerism was defined as a peak of at least 4% donor T cells among recipient peripheral blood mononuclear cells. Instead of going to the commercial service, samples from a few later patients were sequenced in-house on an Illumina MiSeq and processed with MiXCR.

The paper as a whole reports these results and caveats: GvH clones turned up in recipient bone marrow, with some appearing earlier in ileal mucosa or blood, a pattern consistent with an intestinal mucosal origin. The conclusions were limited by the relatively low number and heterogeneity of the intestinal transplant patients. Patients with donor T cell macrochimerism had high GvH to HvG T cell clonal ratios in their allografts. Early after transplant, declines in HvG clones were associated with peak levels of circulating GvH clones.

In the case of this clone: This receptor's antigen is unknown. No quality values exist for individual bases; no much larger clone is one base distant.

Library preparation employed the immunoSEQ multiplex PCR assay. For most patients, genomic DNA was isolated with the Qiagen DNeasy Blood and Tissue Kit and shipped frozen to Adaptive Biotechnologies for TCR sequencing. High-throughput TCR-beta CDR3 sequencing of genomic DNA from most patients was performed by Adaptive Biotechnologies. The source study handled its data this way. TCR sequencing data for approximately 17 patients were retrieved from Adaptive's ImmunoSEQ software; three other patients were processed with MiXCR and VDJtools. To correct CD4 versus CD8 sorting errors, any sequence found in both subsets at a frequency ratio below 5:1 was removed. CDR3 nucleotide sequences shared by donor and recipient were removed because the origin of these sequences could not be assigned. To be classed as alloreactive, a clone needed at least 2-fold expansion over unstimulated cells and a minimum CFSE-low frequency of 0.002% (template counts) or 0.001% (read counts). Clones were considered mappable if detected in sequenced pre-transplant spleen, lymph node, or MLR CFSE-low populations of the donor or recipient. Cumulative frequency of alloreactive clones was calculated as a percentage of all sequences weighted by copy number. Here the immuneACCESS table is served through TCRdb, limited to in-frame sequences with V and J called. Missing clones are a known gap in these copies; in checked studies unresolved V genes cover under half, and the rest lacks a known reason. V, J and clone size were drawn from that table, and D and trimming were deduced from the DNA. Within this sample are tens of thousands of clones, with around 95% of them counted one time only. The top ten clones comprise about 0.53% of the sample.

From the cysteine through the phenylalanine, the CDR3 covers 16 amino acids. The sequence is cut down to CDR3 DNA, 48 bases in frame from base 1. Sequences SGHDT (CDR1) and YYEEEE (CDR2) are obtained from the germline V gene. From V the trimming removes 4 bases and from J it removes 7 bases, while the gene matches leave 7 bases of the junction unaccounted for. The time point label here, explained by the study, means: cells obtained before transplantation from donor or recipient. CD3+CD4+ and CD3+CD8+ populations were FACS-sorted from unstimulated pre-transplant donor and recipient cells taken from spleen or lymph nodes.

The sequence joins TRBV5-6 to TRBJ2-2, and 13 bases in between align with TRBD2. This sequence was found in a human donor who received an intestinal transplant. The sequences come from unstimulated CD8+ T cells sorted from spleen or lymph node cells, collected before intestinal transplant. The bases read TGTGCCAGCAGCCTGGGACTAGCGGGGTGCTTCGGGGAGCTGTTTTTT. Its protein product is CASSLGLAGCFGELFF.